The 5 T cell receptor beta chains below all came from one sample that was sequenced in a study of blood T cell repertoires in COVID-19. Using immunoSEQ multiplex PCR, the repertoire was profiled, and TCRdb retains in-frame clones only, with some absent. The data show fewer than 350,000 clones, approximately 86% seen once. The sample taken for sequencing was peripheral blood. These receptor sequences come from a man between 18 and 29 years old with active or convalescent COVID-19.

The genes are TRBV19 and TRBJ1-2; 8 bases match TRBD1. V shed 4 bases and J 3 bases; nucleotides not matched to a gene: 4. Germline V CDR1 and CDR2: LNHDA, SQIVND (reference sequence). The CDR3 is 14 amino acids. CDR3 in amino acids: CASSTTGDYYGYTF. Here the CDR3 DNA reads TGTGCCAGTAGTACGACAGGGGACTACTATGGCTACACCTTC.

V usage is TRBV7-8 and J usage is TRBJ2-5; D possibly corresponds to TRBD2 (5 bases). Germline lookup yields CDR1 SGHVS and CDR2 FQNEAQ. The CDR3 spans 15 residues. Deletions cut 1 base from V and 5 bases from J, with 14 bases between. CDR3 bases: TGTGCCAGCAGCTTAGGTCGGGGTTTAGGCGAGACCCAGTACTTC. It encodes CASSLGRGLGETQYF.

The chain combines TRBV30 with TRBJ1-6, with D tentatively TRBD1 (6 bases). The germline gives CDR1 GTSNPN, CDR2 SVGIG (reference sequence). The germline V and J ends were trimmed by 0 bases and 9 bases, with 9 bases remaining between them. This CDR3 has 13 amino acids. The CDR3 DNA reads as TGTGCCTGGAGTGTACGAGGGGGTTCACCCCTCCACTTT. Its protein is CAWSVRGGSPLHF.

This sequence joins TRBV2 and TRBJ2-2; 12 positions match TRBD2. The CDR3 has 15 amino acids. Germline V CDR1 and CDR2: SNHLY, FYNNEI. With 6 bases clipped from V and 6 bases from J, the junction kept 5 bases outside the gene matches. CDR3 in amino acids: CASRRTSGVSGELFF. CDR3 nucleotide sequence: TGTGCCAGCAGAAGGACTAGCGGGGTTTCCGGGGAGCTGTTTTTT.

The V call is TRBV29-1, the J call TRBJ2-2; a possible D gene is TRBD2 (5 bases). This CDR3 has 15 residues. With 1 base removed from V and 1 base from J, the gap between germline ends came to 10 bases. Germline V gene lookup returns CDR1 SQVTM and CDR2 ANQGSEA. The CDR3 here is CSVEGEGRNTGELFF. The CDR3 nucleotides are TGCAGCGTTGAAGGTGAGGGCAGGAACACCGGGGAGCTGTTTTTT.